Each of the 31 T cell receptor beta chains below was sequenced from the same sample in a study of neoadjuvant anti-PD-1 for oral cavity cancer. Time point denoted: after neoadjuvant nivolumab, at surgical resection. Sequencing was performed with immunoSEQ multiplex PCR; in TCRdb, only in-frame clones are kept and a portion is missing. The sample contains 9,500 to 15,000 clones, over 55% of which appear only once. Source: PBMCs, taken after nivolumab (anti-PD-1) treatment. The receptors come from a person between 40 and 85 years old with oral cavity squamous cell carcinoma.

J is TRBJ1-5 and V is TRBV6-1; 7 bases are a match to TRBD1. J gave up 6 bases and V 2 bases, and 13 bases lay outside the gene matches. This CDR3 has 17 residues. Germline assignment: CDR1 MNHNS and CDR2 SASEGT. For the CDR3, the DNA is TGTGCCAGCAGTGAACGTGACAGGGCACTCACACGTCAGCCCCAGCATTTT. Its translation: CASSERDRALTRQPQHF.

The genes are TRBV1 and TRBJ2-5. TRBV1 is described as a pseudogene. CDR3 length: 16 amino acids. Here the CDR3 DNA reads TGCACCAGCAGTCACTTCGCACTGGGACGGACGGAGACCCAGTACTTC. It translates to CTSSHFALGRTETQYF.

CDR3 loop: CASRPTGGAEKLFF. In DNA, the CDR3 is TGCGCCAGCAGACCCACAGGGGGCGCTGAAAAACTGTTTTTT. The chain couples TRBV5-1 to TRBJ1-4; 9 bases are shared with TRBD1. Germline-derived CDR1 and CDR2 are SGHRS and YFSETQ. Trimming removed 5 bases from V and 7 bases from J; junction bases left unmatched: 6. CDR3 length: 14 amino acids. Using reference TRBV5-1 and TRBJ1-4 for the parts outside the CDR3, the full variable domain is KAGVTQTPRYLIKTRGQQVTLSCSPISGHRSVSWYQQTPGQGLQFLFEYFSETQRNKGNFPGRFSGRQFSNSRSEMNVSTLELGDSALYLCASRPTGGAEKLFFGSGTQLSVL.

V and J are TRBV4-1 and TRBJ2-5; D possibly corresponds to TRBD2 (6 bases). This CDR3 is 14 amino acids long. Trimming took off 3 bases at V and 0 bases at J, with 8 bases between the two ends. CDR1 and CDR2 (germline): MGHRA, YSYEKL. CDR3 residues: CASSQRGNQETQYF. CDR3 DNA: TGCGCCAGCAGCCAGCGCGGGAACCAAGAGACCCAGTACTTC.

The chain carries TRBV7-6 and TRBJ1-1; D unresolved. V was shortened by 0 bases and J by 6 bases, with 8 bases between the two germline ends. The CDR3 is made up of 13 amino acids. The germline CDR1 and CDR2 sequences are SGHVS and FNYEAQ. CDR3 nucleotide sequence: TGTGCCAGCAGCTTAGCAGGTATGGCTGAAGCTTTCTTT. Its protein is CASSLAGMAEAFF.

V is TRBV30 and J is TRBJ2-3; 9 bases are shared with TRBD2. Per germline, CDR1 GTSNPN and CDR2 SVGIG (reference sequence). The CDR3 covers 14 residues. J lost 7 bases, V lost 1 base, and 6 bases had no gene match. CDR3 sequence reads: CAWSDPGLAYTQYF. In DNA form, the CDR3 reads TGTGCCTGGAGTGATCCGGGACTAGCATATACGCAGTATTTT.

J is TRBJ2-2 and V is TRBV19; D ambiguous. Trimming left V 3 bases short and J 0 bases short, with 11 bases between. CDR1 and CDR2 from the germline V gene are LNHDA and SQIVND (reference sequence). This CDR3 has 16 amino acids. In nucleotides, the CDR3 is TGTGCCAGTAGTATCGGTCGGGTGTCGAACACCGGGGAGCTGTTTTTT. Translated, it gives CASSIGRVSNTGELFF.

The chain carries TRBV7-8 and TRBJ1-3, with unresolved D. CDR1 and CDR2 (germline): SGHVS, FQNEAQ. The CDR3 consists of 18 residues. Trimming left V 1 base short and J 0 bases short, with 16 bases between. This CDR3 reads CASSLVFPGMSSGNTIYF. CDR3 in DNA: TGTGCCAGCAGCTTAGTCTTCCCGGGGATGAGCTCTGGAAACACCATATATTTT.

The rearrangement joins TRBV27 to TRBJ1-2; no definite D call. In germline, CDR1 is MNHEY, CDR2 SMNVEV (reference sequence). V was cut by 3 bases and J by 8 bases, with 16 bases left in between. There are 14 residues in the CDR3. The CDR3 sequence is CASSFFPGRGGYTF. As DNA, the CDR3 is TGTGCCAGCAGTTTCTTCCCGGGGAGAGGCGGCTACACCTTC.

This clone was counted once. The rearrangement joins TRBV27 to TRBJ2-1; the match to TRBD2 covers 12 bases. Germline V CDR1 and CDR2: MNHEY, SMNVEV (reference sequence). The length of the CDR3 is 15 residues. Unmatched junction bases numbered 4, after V lost 6 bases and J lost 4 bases. CDR3 amino acids: CASSQTSGGYNEQFF. The CDR3 bases are TGTGCCAGCAGCCAGACTAGCGGGGGATACAATGAGCAGTTCTTC.

This CDR3 reads CASSPLQGAPINYGYTF. CDR3 nucleotides: TGTGCCAGCAGTCCCCTACAGGGGGCGCCGATTAACTATGGCTACACCTTC. The J gene is TRBJ1-2, the V gene TRBV27; 9 bases match TRBD1. The trim removed 5 bases at V and 1 base at J, leaving 11 bases unmatched. The CDR3 loop spans 17 amino acids. Germline assignment: CDR1 MNHEY and CDR2 SMNVEV (reference sequence).

This clone has only a few counts. The V call is TRBV28, the J call TRBJ1-2, with a tentative D call TRBD1 (5 bases). CDR3 length: 12 residues. The V gene's germline CDR1 is MDHEN and CDR2 SYDVKM. Trimming shortened V by 2 bases and J by 8 bases, and 9 bases separated the two germline ends. CDR3 sequence (DNA): TGTGCCAGCAGTTTAGTGGGGCGAGGCTACACCTTC. Translating gives CASSLVGRGYTF.

In this sample, this clone turned up a few times. J is TRBJ1-2 and V is TRBV5-4; D possibly corresponds to TRBD1 (5 bases). The length of the CDR3 is 13 residues. Germline CDR1 reads SGHNT; CDR2 reads YYREEE (reference sequence). The V and J ends lost 1 base and 4 bases respectively, with 8 bases between them. The CDR3 is CASSLSGGYGYTF. CDR3 sequence (DNA): TGTGCCAGCAGCTTGTCGGGGGGCTATGGCTACACCTTC.

The chain has TRBV21-1 and TRBJ2-2; no DNA check was done on the table's D call, TRBD1. TRBV21-1 corresponds to a pseudogene. The length of the CDR3 is 15 residues. CDR3 amino acids: CASSGGGSNTGELFF. The CDR3 DNA sequence: TGTGCCAGCTCAGGAGGGGGCTCGAACACCGGGGAGCTGTTTTTT.

This clone was counted a few times. This chain connects TRBV28 to TRBJ1-4; TRBD1 matches 7 bases. Trimming cost V 6 bases and J 8 bases; bases outside gene matches: 6. Looked up from germline, CDR1 is MDHEN and CDR2 is SYDVKM. The CDR3 totals 13 residues. The CDR3 bases are TGTGCCAGCAGGAGGACAGGTGGGGAAAAACTGTTTTTT. This encodes CASRRTGGEKLFF. Supplemented by reference TRBV28 and TRBJ1-4, the full variable domain reads DVKVTQSSRYLVKRTGEKVFLECVQDMDHENMFWYRQDPGLGLRLIYFSYDVKMKEKGDIPEGYSVSREKKERFSLILESASTNQTSMYLCASRRTGGEKLFFGSGTQLSVL.

The V gene is TRBV5-1, the J gene TRBJ2-3; unclear D gene. The CDR3 sequence is 14 residues long. Trimming stripped 7 bases from V and 4 bases from J, with 16 bases between. CDR1 is SGHRS and CDR2 is YFSETQ in the germline V gene. CDR3 sequence reads: CASSSLATPDTQYF. The CDR3 DNA reads as TGCGCCAGCTCAAGCTTGGCCACTCCAGATACGCAGTATTTT.

The J gene is TRBJ1-5, the V gene TRBV5-1; no firm D call. Germline loops: CDR1 SGHRS, CDR2 YFSETQ. The CDR3 sequence is 14 residues long. V was pared by 0 bases and J by 5 bases, with 9 bases between. The CDR3 DNA follows: TGCGCCAGCAGCTTGGCAGGTGATGATCAGCCCCAGCATTTT. Its translation: CASSLAGDDQPQHF. Drawing the rest from reference TRBV5-1 and TRBJ1-5, the complete variable domain is KAGVTQTPRYLIKTRGQQVTLSCSPISGHRSVSWYQQTPGQGLQFLFEYFSETQRNKGNFPGRFSGRQFSNSRSEMNVSTLELGDSALYLCASSLAGDDQPQHFGDGTRLSIL.

This chain joins TRBV2 and TRBJ2-1; D tentatively reads TRBD1 or TRBD2 (5 bases each). There are 12 residues in the CDR3. The V gene's germline CDR1 is SNHLY and CDR2 FYNNEI. The V end lost 3 bases, the J end lost 7 bases, and 7 bases lay between the germline ends. The CDR3 coding sequence is TGTGCCAGCAGTGACGGGGCAAATGAGCAGTTCTTC. This gives the protein CASSDGANEQFF.

This chain's CDR3 is CASSLGSFAGYTF. The CDR3 DNA sequence: TGTGCCAGCAGTTTAGGCAGCTTCGCAGGCTACACCTTC. The rearrangement uses TRBV27 and TRBJ1-2; D not certain. Germline V lookup: CDR1 MNHEY, CDR2 SMNVEV (reference sequence). Trimming cost V 2 bases and J 8 bases, with 12 bases left between them. The length of the CDR3 is 13 residues.

The chain has TRBV29-1 and TRBJ1-5; D is ambiguous. The CDR3 is 12 amino acids. CDR1 and CDR2 from the germline V gene are SQVTM and ANQGSEA. V shed 4 bases and J shed 2 bases, with 6 bases lying between them. The CDR3 is CSVVTGNQPQHF. As DNA, the CDR3 is TGCAGCGTTGTTACCGGCAATCAGCCCCAGCATTTT.

The rearrangement links TRBV5-6 to TRBJ2-3; D ambiguous. The germline CDR1 and CDR2 sequences are SGHDT and YYEEEE. Trimming removed 6 bases at V and 6 bases at J, with 17 bases between. The CDR3 sequence is 14 residues long. Here the CDR3 DNA reads TGTGCCAGCACCCCGGGTCTCCGATCTGATACGCAGTATTTT. Translating it yields CASTPGLRSDTQYF.

V is TRBV30 and J is TRBJ1-2, with 10 bases lining up with TRBD1. CDR3 length equals 12 residues. The V gene end was trimmed by 6 bases and the J gene end by 8 bases; junction bases not matched to a gene: 6. Germline loops: CDR1 GTSNPN, CDR2 SVGIG (reference sequence). In DNA form, the CDR3 reads TGTGCCTGTAACCGGGACAGGGGCGGCTACACCTTC. Translated, it gives CACNRDRGGYTF.

The chain uses TRBV30 and TRBJ1-4; the match to TRBD1 covers 7 bases. CDR3 size: 16 residues. Germline CDR1 is GTSNPN and CDR2 is SVGIG (reference sequence). The V segment lost 2 bases and the J segment 6 bases; nucleotides outside the gene matches: 12. The CDR3 sequence: CAWSFGARDSDEKLFF. As DNA, the CDR3 is TGTGCCTGGAGTTTTGGTGCCCGGGACAGCGATGAAAAACTGTTTTTT.

The chain combines TRBV29-1 with TRBJ1-1, with TRBD1 matching 7 bases. The J segment lost 0 bases and the V segment lost 5 bases, leaving 3 bases of the junction unmatched. The CDR3 sequence is 13 residues long. Germline values: CDR1 SQVTM, CDR2 ANQGSEA. CDR3 sequence reads: CSVPGQVNTEAFF. The CDR3 coding sequence is TGCAGCGTTCCAGGACAGGTGAACACTGAAGCTTTCTTT.

The table lists this clone with a few counts. The V call is TRBV18, the J call TRBJ2-1; D could derive from TRBD1 or TRBD2 (7 bases each). Between the trimmed V and J ends, which lost 1 base and 5 bases, there was a span of 12 bases. Germline CDR1 reads KGHSH; CDR2 reads LQKENI. CDR3 length: 15 amino acids. The CDR3 sequence: CASSPRAGGDNEQFF. CDR3 DNA sequence: TGTGCCAGCTCACCACGAGCAGGGGGGGACAATGAGCAGTTCTTC.

This clone was seen once. The V call is TRBV7-2, the J call TRBJ2-3; TRBD2 aligns across 12 bases. Trimming took 5 bases from V and 3 from J; bases not matched to a gene: 15. Germline V gene sequence: CDR1 SGHTA, CDR2 FQGNSA. The CDR3 consists of 19 residues. As DNA, the CDR3 is TGTGCCAGCAGCATTTCGGGTCGGGGACTAGCGGGTAGTACAGATACGCAGTATTTT. Translated: CASSISGRGLAGSTDTQYF.

The rearrangement links TRBV27 to TRBJ1-5, with D tentatively TRBD1 (5 bases). Germline CDR1 MNHEY, CDR2 SMNVEV (reference sequence). The CDR3 totals 13 residues. V was shortened by 5 bases and J by 7 bases, with 12 bases between the two germline ends. CDR3 DNA sequence: TGTGCCAGCAGTCCCTGGGAGGGGCAGCCCCAGCATTTT. Encoded protein: CASSPWEGQPQHF.

This clone was detected only once. The V call is TRBV7-9, the J call TRBJ1-1; D is perhaps TRBD1 (6 bases). Germline-derived CDR1 and CDR2 are SEHNR and FQNEAQ (reference sequence). V was trimmed by 7 bases and J by 0 bases, leaving 21 bases between them. The CDR3 is made up of 17 amino acids. The CDR3 DNA reads TGTGCCAGCACCTCGGGGTGGGACAAACTCTTGAACACTGAAGCTTTCTTT. Translation: CASTSGWDKLLNTEAFF.

In its sample, this clone was seen a few times. The chain is built from TRBV5-4 and TRBJ2-2; D is perhaps TRBD1 or TRBD2 (5 bases each). The CDR3 has 15 amino acids. Germline V gene data show CDR1 as SGHNT and CDR2 as YYREEE (reference sequence). V lost 3 bases and J lost 1, with 10 bases in between. The CDR3 sequence is CASSSGTVNTGELFF. The CDR3 coding sequence is TGTGCCAGCAGCTCCGGGACGGTGAACACCGGGGAGCTGTTTTTT. Supplemented by reference TRBV5-4 and TRBJ2-2, the full variable domain reads ETGVTQSPTHLIKTRGQQVTLRCSSQSGHNTVSWYQQALGQGPQFIFQYYREEENGRGNFPPRFSGLQFPNYSSELNVNALELDDSALYLCASSSGTVNTGELFFGEGSRLTVL.

This chain connects TRBV2 to TRBJ2-2, with TRBD1 identical over 9 bases. Germline CDR1 reads SNHLY; CDR2 reads FYNNEI. The length of the CDR3 is 16 residues. J was trimmed by 4 bases and V by 6 bases; bases with no gene match: 9. The CDR3 sequence: CASRPDRDRVTGELFF. In DNA, the CDR3 is TGTGCCAGCAGACCAGACCGGGACAGGGTCACCGGGGAGCTGTTTTTT.

This rearrangement joins TRBV25-1 to TRBJ1-2, with TRBD1 identical over 9 bases. Germline V CDR1 and CDR2: MGHDK, SYGVNS. The junction had 13 bases not matched to a gene; V was cut back by 3 bases and J by 2 bases. The CDR3 runs to 18 residues. CDR3 nucleotides: TGTGCCAGCAGTGATGCTCGGACAGGGGCGCTACGAAACTATGGCTACACCTTC. Translation: CASSDARTGALRNYGYTF.